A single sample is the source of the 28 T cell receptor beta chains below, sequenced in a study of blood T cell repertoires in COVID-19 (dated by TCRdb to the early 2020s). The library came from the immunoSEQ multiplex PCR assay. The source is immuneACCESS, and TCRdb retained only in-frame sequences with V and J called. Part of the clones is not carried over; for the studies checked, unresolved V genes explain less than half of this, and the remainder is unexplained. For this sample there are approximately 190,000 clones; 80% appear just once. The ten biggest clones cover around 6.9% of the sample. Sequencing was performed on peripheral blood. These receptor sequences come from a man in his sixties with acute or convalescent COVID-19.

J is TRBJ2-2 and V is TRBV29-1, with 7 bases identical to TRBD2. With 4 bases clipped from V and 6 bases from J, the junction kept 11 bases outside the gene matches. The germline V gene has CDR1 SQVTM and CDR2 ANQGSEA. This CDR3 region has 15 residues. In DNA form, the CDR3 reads TGCAGCGTTGCGGTACGGCGGGGGAGCCCCGGGGAGCTGTTTTTT. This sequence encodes CSVAVRRGSPGELFF.

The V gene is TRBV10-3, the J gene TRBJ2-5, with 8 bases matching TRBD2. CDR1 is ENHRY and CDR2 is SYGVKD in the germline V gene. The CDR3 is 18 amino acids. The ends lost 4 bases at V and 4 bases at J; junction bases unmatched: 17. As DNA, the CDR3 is TGTGCCATCAGTGTGAGCGGTAGCGGGATTCTCTTAGCAGAGACCCAGTACTTC. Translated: CAISVSGSGILLAETQYF.

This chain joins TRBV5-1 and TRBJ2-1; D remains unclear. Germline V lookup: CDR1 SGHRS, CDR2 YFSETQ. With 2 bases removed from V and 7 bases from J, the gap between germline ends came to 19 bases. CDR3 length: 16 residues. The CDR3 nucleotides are TGCGCCAGCAGCTTAAAAATTACCCTCTCGCGGAATGAGCAGTTCTTC. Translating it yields CASSLKITLSRNEQFF.

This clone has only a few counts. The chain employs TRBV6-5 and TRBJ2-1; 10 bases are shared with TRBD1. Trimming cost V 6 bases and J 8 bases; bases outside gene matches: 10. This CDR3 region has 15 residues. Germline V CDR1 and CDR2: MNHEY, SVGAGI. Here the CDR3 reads CASRPGTGEIDEQFF. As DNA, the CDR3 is TGTGCCAGCAGGCCGGGGACAGGGGAGATCGATGAGCAGTTCTTC.

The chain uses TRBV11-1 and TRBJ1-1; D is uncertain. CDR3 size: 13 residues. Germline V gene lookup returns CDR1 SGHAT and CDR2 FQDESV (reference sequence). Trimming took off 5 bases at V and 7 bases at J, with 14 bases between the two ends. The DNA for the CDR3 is TGTGCCAGCAGCACGGACTTCTTGGGTGAAGCTTTCTTT. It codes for CASSTDFLGEAFF. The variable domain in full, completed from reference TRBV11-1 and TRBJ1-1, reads EAEVAQSPRYKITEKSQAVAFWCDPISGHATLYWYRQILGQGPELLVQFQDESVVDDSQLPKDRFSAERLKGVDSTLKIQPAELGDSAMYLCASSTDFLGEAFFGQGTRLTVV.

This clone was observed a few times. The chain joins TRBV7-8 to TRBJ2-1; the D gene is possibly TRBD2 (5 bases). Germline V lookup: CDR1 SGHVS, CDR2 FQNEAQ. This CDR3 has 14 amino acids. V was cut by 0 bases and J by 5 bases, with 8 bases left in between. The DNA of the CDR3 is TGTGCCAGCAGCTTAGCATGGGGAGACAATGAGCAGTTCTTC. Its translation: CASSLAWGDNEQFF.

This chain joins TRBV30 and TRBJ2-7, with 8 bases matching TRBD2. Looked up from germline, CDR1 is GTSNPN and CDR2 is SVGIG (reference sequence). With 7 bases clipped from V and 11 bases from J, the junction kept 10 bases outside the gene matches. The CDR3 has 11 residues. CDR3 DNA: TGTGCCTCCAAAGCGGGAGTGGTGGAGTACTTC. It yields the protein CASKAGVVEYF.

This CDR3 reads CASGLGGQGYQPQHF. In DNA form, the CDR3 reads TGTGCCAGCGGCCTGGGGGGACAGGGTTATCAGCCCCAGCATTTT. The chain combines TRBV6-2 or TRBV6-3 with TRBJ1-5; TRBD1 aligns across 9 bases. V shed 8 bases and J 5 bases; nucleotides not matched to a gene: 10. Per the germline V gene, CDR1 is MNHEY and CDR2 is SVGEGT. The CDR3 is 15 amino acids.

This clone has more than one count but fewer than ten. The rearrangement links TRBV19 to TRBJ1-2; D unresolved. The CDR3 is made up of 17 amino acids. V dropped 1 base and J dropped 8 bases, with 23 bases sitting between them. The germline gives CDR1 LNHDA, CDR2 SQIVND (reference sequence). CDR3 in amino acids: CASSIGGIRLSARGYTF. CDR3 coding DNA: TGTGCCAGTAGTATAGGTGGTATTCGGCTGTCTGCGCGGGGCTACACCTTC.

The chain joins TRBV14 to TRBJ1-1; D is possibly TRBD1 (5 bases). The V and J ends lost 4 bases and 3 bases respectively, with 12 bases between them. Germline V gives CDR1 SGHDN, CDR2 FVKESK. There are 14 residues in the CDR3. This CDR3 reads CASSLQLRDTEAFF. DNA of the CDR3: TGTGCCAGCAGCCTTCAGCTCAGGGACACTGAAGCTTTCTTT.

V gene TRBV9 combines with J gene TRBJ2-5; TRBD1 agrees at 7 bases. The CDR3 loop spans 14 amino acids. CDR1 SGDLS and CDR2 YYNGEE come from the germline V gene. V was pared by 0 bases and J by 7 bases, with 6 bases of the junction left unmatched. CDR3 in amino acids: CASSVDGTVVTQYF. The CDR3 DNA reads TGTGCCAGCAGCGTAGACGGGACAGTTGTGACCCAGTACTTC.

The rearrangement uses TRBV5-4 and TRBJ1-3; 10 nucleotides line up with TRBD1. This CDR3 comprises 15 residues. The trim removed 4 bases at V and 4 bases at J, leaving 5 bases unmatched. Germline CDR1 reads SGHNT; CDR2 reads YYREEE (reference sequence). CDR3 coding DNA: TGTGCCAGCAGCGTCCCGACAGGGGGCGGAAACACCATATATTTT. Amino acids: CASSVPTGGGNTIYF. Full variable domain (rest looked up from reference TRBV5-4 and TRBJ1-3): ETGVTQSPTHLIKTRGQQVTLRCSSQSGHNTVSWYQQALGQGPQFIFQYYREEENGRGNFPPRFSGLQFPNYSSELNVNALELDDSALYLCASSVPTGGGNTIYFGEGSWLTVV.

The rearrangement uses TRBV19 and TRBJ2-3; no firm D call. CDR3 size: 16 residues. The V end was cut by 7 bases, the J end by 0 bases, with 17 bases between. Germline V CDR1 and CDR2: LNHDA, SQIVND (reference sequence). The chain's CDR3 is CASKSAALTSTDTQYF. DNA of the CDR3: TGTGCCAGTAAATCTGCGGCACTAACTAGCACAGATACGCAGTATTTT.

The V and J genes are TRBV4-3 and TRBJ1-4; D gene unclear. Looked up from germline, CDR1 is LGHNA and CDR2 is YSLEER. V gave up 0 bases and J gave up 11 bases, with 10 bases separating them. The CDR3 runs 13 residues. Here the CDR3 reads CASSQERYGKLFF. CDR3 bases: TGCGCCAGCAGCCAAGAAAGGTACGGGAAACTGTTTTTT.

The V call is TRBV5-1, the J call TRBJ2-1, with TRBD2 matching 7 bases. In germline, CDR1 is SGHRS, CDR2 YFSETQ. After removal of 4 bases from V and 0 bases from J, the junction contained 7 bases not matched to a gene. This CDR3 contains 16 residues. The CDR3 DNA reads TGCGCCAGCAGCCTTGCCCGGACTAGCTCCTACAATGAGCAGTTCTTC. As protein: CASSLARTSSYNEQFF.

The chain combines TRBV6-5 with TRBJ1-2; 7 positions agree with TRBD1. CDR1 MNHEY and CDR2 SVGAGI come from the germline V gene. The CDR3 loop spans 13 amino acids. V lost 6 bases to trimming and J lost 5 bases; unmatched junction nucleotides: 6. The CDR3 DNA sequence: TGTGCCAGCAGGTCGACAGGGACATATGGCTACACCTTC. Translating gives CASRSTGTYGYTF.

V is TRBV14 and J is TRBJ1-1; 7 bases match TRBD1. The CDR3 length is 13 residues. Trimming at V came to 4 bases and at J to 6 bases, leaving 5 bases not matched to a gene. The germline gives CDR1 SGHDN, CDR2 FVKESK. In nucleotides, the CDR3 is TGTGCCAGCAGCCCCTGGACAGGAGCTGAAGCTTTCTTT. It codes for CASSPWTGAEAFF.

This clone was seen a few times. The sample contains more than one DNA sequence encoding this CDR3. CDR3 sequence reads: CATSRDHGGYTF. In DNA, the CDR3 is TGTGCCACCAGCAGAGATCACGGGGGCTACACCTTC. The V and J genes are TRBV15 and TRBJ1-2; D is undetermined. Germline CDR1 reads LNHNV; CDR2 reads YYDKDF (reference sequence). The ends were cut back, 0 bases at V and 8 bases at J, with 7 bases in the middle. This CDR3 spans 12 amino acids. Full variable domain (rest looked up from reference TRBV15 and TRBJ1-2): DAMVIQNPRYQVTQFGKPVTLSCSQTLNHNVMYWYQQKSSQAPKLLFHYYDKDFNNEADTPDNFQSRRPNTSFCFLDIRSPGLGDTAMYLCATSRDHGGYTFGSGTRLTVV.

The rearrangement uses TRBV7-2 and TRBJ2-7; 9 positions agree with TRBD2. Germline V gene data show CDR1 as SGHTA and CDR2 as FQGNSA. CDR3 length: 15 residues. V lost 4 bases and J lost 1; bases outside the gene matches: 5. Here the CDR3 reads CASSYTSGPSYEQYF. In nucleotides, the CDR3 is TGTGCCAGCAGCTATACTAGCGGGCCTTCCTACGAGCAGTACTTC.

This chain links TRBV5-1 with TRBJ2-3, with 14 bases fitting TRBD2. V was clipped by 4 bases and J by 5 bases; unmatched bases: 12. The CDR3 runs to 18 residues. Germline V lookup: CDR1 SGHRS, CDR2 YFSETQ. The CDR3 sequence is CASSLTGLAGGNKDTQYF. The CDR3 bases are TGCGCCAGCAGCCTCACAGGACTAGCGGGGGGTAATAAAGATACGCAGTATTTT.

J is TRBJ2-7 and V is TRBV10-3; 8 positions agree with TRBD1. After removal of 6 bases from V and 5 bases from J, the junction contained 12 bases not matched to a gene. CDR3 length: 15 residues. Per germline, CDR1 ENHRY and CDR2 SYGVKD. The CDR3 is CAISLDRGTFDEQYF. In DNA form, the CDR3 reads TGTGCCATCAGCCTCGACAGGGGAACTTTCGACGAGCAGTACTTC.

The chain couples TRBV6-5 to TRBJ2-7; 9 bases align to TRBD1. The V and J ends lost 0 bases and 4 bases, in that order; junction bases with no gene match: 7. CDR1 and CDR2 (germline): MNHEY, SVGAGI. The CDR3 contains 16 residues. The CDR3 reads CASSYSSGTGSYEQYF. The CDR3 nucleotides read TGTGCCAGCAGTTACTCTAGTGGGACAGGGTCGTACGAGCAGTACTTC.

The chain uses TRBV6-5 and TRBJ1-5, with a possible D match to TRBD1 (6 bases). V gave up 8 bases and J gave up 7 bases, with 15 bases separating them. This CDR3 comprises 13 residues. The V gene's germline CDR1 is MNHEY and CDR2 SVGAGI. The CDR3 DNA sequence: TGTGCCAGCGGGATGGGGGCGCGACAGCCCCAGCATTTT. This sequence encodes CASGMGARQPQHF.

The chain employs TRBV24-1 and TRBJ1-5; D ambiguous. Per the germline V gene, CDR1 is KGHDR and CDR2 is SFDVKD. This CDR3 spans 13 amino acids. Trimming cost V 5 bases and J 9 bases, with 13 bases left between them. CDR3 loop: CATSGSRSTPQHF. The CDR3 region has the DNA TGTGCCACCAGTGGCTCGAGGTCCACGCCCCAGCATTTT.

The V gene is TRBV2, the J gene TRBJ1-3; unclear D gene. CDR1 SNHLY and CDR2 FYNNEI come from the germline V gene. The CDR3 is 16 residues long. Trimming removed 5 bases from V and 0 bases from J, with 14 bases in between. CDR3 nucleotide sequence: TGTGCCAGCAGTTGGACTGCAAACCTCTCTGGAAACACCATATATTTT. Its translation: CASSWTANLSGNTIYF.

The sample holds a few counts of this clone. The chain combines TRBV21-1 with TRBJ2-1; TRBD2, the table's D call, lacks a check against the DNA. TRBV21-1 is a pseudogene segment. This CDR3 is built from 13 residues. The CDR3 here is CASSITLVNEQFF. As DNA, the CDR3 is TGTGCCAGCAGCATAACACTAGTGAATGAGCAGTTCTTC.

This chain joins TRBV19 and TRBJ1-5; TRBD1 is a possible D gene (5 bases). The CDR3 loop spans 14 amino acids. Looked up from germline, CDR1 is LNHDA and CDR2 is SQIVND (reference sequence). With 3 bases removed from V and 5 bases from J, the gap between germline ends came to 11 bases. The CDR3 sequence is CASSIRQGYQPQHF. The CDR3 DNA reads TGTGCCAGTAGTATCCGGCAGGGTTATCAGCCCCAGCATTTT. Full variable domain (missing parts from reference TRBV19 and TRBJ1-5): DGGITQSPKYLFRKEGQNVTLSCEQNLNHDAMYWYRQDPGQGLRLIYYSQIVNDFQKGDIAEGYSVSREKKESFPLTVTSAQKNPTAFYLCASSIRQGYQPQHFGDGTRLSIL.

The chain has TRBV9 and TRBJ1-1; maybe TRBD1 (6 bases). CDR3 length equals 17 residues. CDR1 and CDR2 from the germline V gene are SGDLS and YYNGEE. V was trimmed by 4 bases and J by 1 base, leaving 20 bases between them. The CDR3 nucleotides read TGTGCCAGCAGCAAAGGGGGTTTAAGGGACCAGAACACTGAAGCTTTCTTT. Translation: CASSKGGLRDQNTEAFF.